Below are 13 T cell receptor beta chains sequenced from a single sample in a study of graft-versus-host responses after intestinal transplantation. Their antigens are not known. The protocol was immunoSEQ multiplex PCR, while the TCRdb copy is restricted to in-frame clones and leaves out a portion. The sample lists 90,000 to 120,000 clones, more than 85% seen once, with around 0.9% in the top ten. The source was unstimulated CD4+ T cells sorted from spleen or lymph node cells, collected before intestinal transplant. The origin of the receptors is a human donor who received an intestinal transplant.

The CDR3 DNA reads TGTGCCAGCAGCTTAATGGGACAGAGAAACAATGAGCAGTTCTTC. It encodes CASSLMGQRNNEQFF. J is TRBJ2-1 and V is TRBV7-2, with TRBD1 identical over 7 bases. Germline CDR1 SGHTA, CDR2 FQGNSA. Trimming cost V 2 bases and J 5 bases; bases outside gene matches: 6. This CDR3 has 15 amino acids.

V is TRBV15 and J is TRBJ2-7; possible D gene TRBD2, 5 bases. V gave up 1 base and J gave up 3 bases, with 10 bases separating them. The germline V gene has CDR1 LNHNV and CDR2 YYDKDF (reference sequence). The CDR3 extends over 14 amino acids. CDR3 residues: CATSRATTSYEQYF. In DNA, the CDR3 is TGTGCCACCAGCAGAGCAACTACTAGCTACGAGCAGTACTTC.

This clone was detected only a few times. The chain joins TRBV5-6 to TRBJ2-3, with 10 bases that match TRBD2. V shed 2 bases, J shed 0 bases, and the junction held 9 bases outside the gene matches. Germline V CDR1 and CDR2: SGHDT, YYEEEE. This CDR3 region has 18 residues. CDR3 in amino acids: CASSFLRGLAESTDTQYF. CDR3 coding DNA: TGTGCCAGCAGCTTCCTCAGAGGACTAGCGGAAAGCACAGATACGCAGTATTTT. Filled out from reference TRBV5-6 and TRBJ2-3, the complete variable domain reads DAGVTQSPTHLIKTRGQQVTLRCSPKSGHDTVSWYQQALGQGPQFIFQYYEEEERQRGNFPDRFSGHQFPNYSSELNVNALLLGDSALYLCASSFLRGLAESTDTQYFGPGTRLTVL.

This chain joins TRBV6-1 and TRBJ2-4; D is unresolved. Germline loops: CDR1 MNHNS, CDR2 SASEGT. Trimming took off 6 bases at V and 14 bases at J, with 26 bases between the two ends. There are 15 residues in the CDR3. The CDR3 DNA follows: TGTGCCAGCAGCGATAAGACAACGTCTGATCCTAGGGAGTACTTC. Amino acid sequence: CASSDKTTSDPREYF.

This clone appeared a single time. This sequence joins TRBV5-1 and TRBJ2-1; D might be TRBD1 (6 bases). Trimming removed 1 base at V and 5 bases at J, with 7 bases between. The length of the CDR3 is 13 residues. CDR1 and CDR2 (germline): SGHRS, YFSETQ. The CDR3: CASSLRDNNEQFF. CDR3 bases: TGCGCCAGCAGCTTGAGGGACAACAATGAGCAGTTCTTC.

The CDR3 sequence: CASSPGTETDTQYF. The CDR3 bases are TGTGCCAGCAGCCCAGGGACCGAGACAGATACGCAGTATTTT. The J gene is TRBJ2-3, the V gene TRBV11-3; D is perhaps TRBD1 or TRBD2 (5 bases each). The CDR3 has 14 amino acids. The V and J ends lost 5 bases and 3 bases respectively, with 12 bases between them. CDR1 and CDR2 (germline): SGHNT, YENEEA.

V usage is TRBV27 and J usage is TRBJ1-2; D gene uncertain. Germline-derived CDR1 and CDR2 are MNHEY and SMNVEV (reference sequence). V dropped 3 bases and J dropped 8 bases, with 13 bases sitting between them. The CDR3 covers 13 residues. CDR3 residues: CASSFTREEGYTF. CDR3 DNA: TGTGCCAGCAGTTTTACCCGGGAGGAGGGCTACACCTTC.

The V gene is TRBV5-1, the J gene TRBJ2-3; no definite D call. Per the germline V gene, CDR1 is SGHRS and CDR2 is YFSETQ. The V end lost 4 bases, the J end lost 0 bases, and 3 bases lay between the germline ends. CDR3 size: 12 residues. The CDR3: CASSGSTDTQYF. The CDR3 nucleotides are TGCGCCAGCAGCGGGAGCACAGATACGCAGTATTTT.

The chain couples TRBV28 to TRBJ2-3; 7 bases are shared with TRBD2. The CDR3 has 11 amino acids. The V and J ends lost 8 bases and 5 bases, in that order; junction bases with no gene match: 1. The germline V gene encodes CDR1 MDHEN and CDR2 SYDVKM. In nucleotides, the CDR3 is TGTGCCAGCGGGAGGGAAGATACGCAGTATTTT. It is translated as CASGREDTQYF.

The chain has TRBV5-4 and TRBJ1-3; the D gene is possibly TRBD1 (6 bases). The CDR3 consists of 16 residues. CDR1 and CDR2 (germline): SGHNT, YYREEE (reference sequence). V lost 3 bases and J lost 1, with 14 bases in between. Here the CDR3 reads CASSSQGIESGNTIYF. CDR3 nucleotides: TGTGCCAGCAGCTCACAGGGTATAGAGTCTGGAAACACCATATATTTT.

This clone was picked up one time. This sequence joins TRBV11-3 and TRBJ2-3, with no clear D. The CDR3 is made up of 20 amino acids. V was shortened by 8 bases and J by 4 bases, with 34 bases between the two germline ends. The germline CDR1 and CDR2 sequences are SGHNT and YENEEA. DNA of the CDR3: TGTGCCAGCCTCTTCAAAACACCAAAGCCGTTCGTACTACAAGCAGATACGCAGTATTTT. Translated: CASLFKTPKPFVLQADTQYF.

V usage is TRBV5-4 and J usage is TRBJ2-3, with 10 bases matching TRBD1. Trimming at V came to 0 bases and at J to 13 bases, leaving 2 bases not matched to a gene. CDR3 length: 12 amino acids. Germline V gene data show CDR1 as SGHNT and CDR2 as YYREEE (reference sequence). The CDR3 DNA reads TGTGCCAGCAGCTTGGAGGGGACAGGGGAGTATTTT. Protein sequence: CASSLEGTGEYF. The whole variable domain, filled in from reference TRBV5-4 and TRBJ2-3, reads ETGVTQSPTHLIKTRGQQVTLRCSSQSGHNTVSWYQQALGQGPQFIFQYYREEENGRGNFPPRFSGLQFPNYSSELNVNALELDDSALYLCASSLEGTGEYFGPGTRLTVL.

This sequence joins TRBV10-2 and TRBJ1-5; D remains unclear. This CDR3 is 14 amino acids long. With 2 bases removed from V and 5 bases from J, the gap between germline ends came to 10 bases. Germline CDR1 is WSHSY and CDR2 is SAAADI. DNA of the CDR3: TGCGCCAGCAGTGAGGTGAACATCGATCAGCCCCAGCATTTT. Translated: CASSEVNIDQPQHF.